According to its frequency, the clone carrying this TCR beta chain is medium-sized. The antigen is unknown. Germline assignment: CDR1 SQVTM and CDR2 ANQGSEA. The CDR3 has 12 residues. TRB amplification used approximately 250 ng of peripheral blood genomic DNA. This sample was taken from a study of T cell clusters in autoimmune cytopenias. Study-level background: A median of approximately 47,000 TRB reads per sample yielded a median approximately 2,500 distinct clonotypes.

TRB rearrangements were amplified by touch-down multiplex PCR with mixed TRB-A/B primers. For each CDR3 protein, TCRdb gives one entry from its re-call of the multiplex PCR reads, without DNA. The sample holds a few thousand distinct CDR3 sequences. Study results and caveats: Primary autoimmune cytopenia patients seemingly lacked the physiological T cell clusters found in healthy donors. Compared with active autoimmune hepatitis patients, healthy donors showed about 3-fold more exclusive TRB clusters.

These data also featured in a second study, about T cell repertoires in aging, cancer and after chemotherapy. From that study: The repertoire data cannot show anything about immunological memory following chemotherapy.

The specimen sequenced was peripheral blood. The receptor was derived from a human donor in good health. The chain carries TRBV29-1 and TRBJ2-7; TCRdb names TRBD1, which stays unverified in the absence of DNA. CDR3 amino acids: CSVWTAVNEQYF.